This TCR beta chain was captured in a study of cytomegalovirus exposure and HLA in healthy donors. Regarding the study as a whole: TCR beta V- and J-gene trimming was later associated with a missense DCLRE1C variant. Clonal expansion, a later analysis showed, was greater in HLA-associated TCR beta chains than in equally common others. The authors listed approximately 150 TCR beta chains as cytomegalovirus-associated.

13 Jbeta primers and 60 Vbeta primers were used for the PCR. The table came from immunoSEQ multiplex PCR; TCRdb's copy has only in-frame clones and leaves some out. The table includes about 110,000 clones, 75% detected once. A note on this clone: The antigen remains undetermined.

The sequencing sample was made of PBMCs. This TCR was recovered from a man aged 40-50 years in good health and CMV-seronegative.

DNA for the CDR3: TGCGCCAGCAGCCAAGTGCGGGCCGAGTCTCAAGTGGGTCAATACGAGCAGTACTTC. Translation gives CASSQVRAESQVGQYEQYF. The V call is TRBV4-1, the J call TRBJ2-7; possible D gene TRBD2, 5 bases. The V gene lost 1 base and the J gene lost 4 bases, with 26 bases spanning the gap. CDR1 is MGHRA and CDR2 is YSYEKL in the germline V gene. CDR3 size: 19 residues.